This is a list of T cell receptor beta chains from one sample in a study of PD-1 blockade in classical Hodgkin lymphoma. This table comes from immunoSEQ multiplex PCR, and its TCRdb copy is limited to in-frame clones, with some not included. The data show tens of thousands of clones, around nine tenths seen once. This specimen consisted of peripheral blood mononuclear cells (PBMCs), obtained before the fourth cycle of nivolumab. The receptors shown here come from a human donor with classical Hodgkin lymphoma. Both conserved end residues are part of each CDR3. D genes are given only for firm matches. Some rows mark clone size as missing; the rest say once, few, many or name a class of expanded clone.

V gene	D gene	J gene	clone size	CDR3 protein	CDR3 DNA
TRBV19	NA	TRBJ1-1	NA	CASSAVGANTEAFF	TGTGCCAGTAGTGCAGTCGGCGCGAACACTGAAGCTTTCTTT
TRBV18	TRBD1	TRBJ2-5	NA	CASSPIPGTGVETQYF	TGTGCCAGCTCCCCTATCCCGGGGACAGGGGTTGAGACCCAGTACTTC
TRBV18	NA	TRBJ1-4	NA	CASSMGTTNEKLFF	TGTGCCAGCTCAATGGGGACAACTAATGAAAAACTGTTTTTT
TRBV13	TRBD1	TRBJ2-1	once	CASSFRQGSRNEQFF	TGTGCCAGCAGCTTCAGACAGGGGTCAAGAAATGAGCAGTTCTTC
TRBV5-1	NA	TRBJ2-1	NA	CASSQKQSSYNEQFF	TGCGCCAGCAGCCAAAAACAATCCTCCTACAATGAGCAGTTCTTC
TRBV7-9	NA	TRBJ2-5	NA	CASSSRGVETQYF	TGTGCCAGCAGCTCTAGGGGCGTGGAGACCCAGTACTTC
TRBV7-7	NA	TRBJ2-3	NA	CASSSAGADTQYF	TGTGCTAGCAGCTCAGCAGGTGCAGATACGCAGTATTTT
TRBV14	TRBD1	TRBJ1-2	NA	CASSQTQPGTDGYTF	TGTGCCAGCAGCCAAACTCAGCCTGGGACAGATGGCTACACCTTC
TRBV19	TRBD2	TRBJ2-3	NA	CASSVKLGLLTDTQYF	TGTGCCAGTAGTGTAAAACTGGGACTACTCACAGATACGCAGTATTTT
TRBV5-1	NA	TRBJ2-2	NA	CASSLALAATGELFF	TGCGCCAGCAGCTTGGCATTGGCAGCCACCGGGGAGCTGTTTTTT
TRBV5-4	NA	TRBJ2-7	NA	CASSLVGHEQYF	TGTGCCAGCAGCTTGGTGGGACACGAGCAGTACTTC